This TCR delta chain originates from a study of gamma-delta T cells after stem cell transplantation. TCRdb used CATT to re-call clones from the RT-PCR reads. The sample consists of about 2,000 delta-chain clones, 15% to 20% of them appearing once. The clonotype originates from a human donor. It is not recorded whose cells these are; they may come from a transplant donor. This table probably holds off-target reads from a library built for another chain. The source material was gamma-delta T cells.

The CDR3 DNA is TGTGCCTGTGACACCGTGTCCGTGCTGGGGGATAAGAAACTCACCGATAAACTCATCTTT. The encoded protein is CACDTVSVLGDKKLTDKLIF. The rearrangement links TRDV2 to TRDJ1, with TRDD3 matching over 10 bases. V lost 0 bases, J lost 1 base, and 16 bases stayed unmatched. CDR1 GEAIGNYY and CDR2 EKD come from the germline V gene. The CDR3 extends over 20 amino acids.